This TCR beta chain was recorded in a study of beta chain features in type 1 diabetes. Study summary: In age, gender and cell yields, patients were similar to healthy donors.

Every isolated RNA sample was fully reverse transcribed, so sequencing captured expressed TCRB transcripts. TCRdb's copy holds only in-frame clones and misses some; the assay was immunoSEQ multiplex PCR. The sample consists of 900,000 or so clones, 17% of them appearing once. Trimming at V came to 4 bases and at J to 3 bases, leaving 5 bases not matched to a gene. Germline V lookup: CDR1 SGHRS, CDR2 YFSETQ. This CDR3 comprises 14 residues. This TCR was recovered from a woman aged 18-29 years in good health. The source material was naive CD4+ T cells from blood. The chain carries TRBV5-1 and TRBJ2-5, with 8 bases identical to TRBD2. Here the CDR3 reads CASSTTSGKETQYF. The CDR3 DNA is TGCGCCAGCAGCACCACTAGCGGTAAAGAGACCCAGTACTTC. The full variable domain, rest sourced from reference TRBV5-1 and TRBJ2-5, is KAGVTQTPRYLIKTRGQQVTLSCSPISGHRSVSWYQQTPGQGLQFLFEYFSETQRNKGNFPGRFSGRQFSNSRSEMNVSTLELGDSALYLCASSTTSGKETQYFGPGTRLLVL.